This TCR beta chain was identified during a study of T cells in Graves' hyperthyroidism and ophthalmopathy. Study details: Peripheral blood collection took place at initial diagnosis, before any treatment. The study, taken as a whole, reports: Ophthalmopathy cases were set apart from stable hyperthyroidism by a 13 V-J model.

This clonotype was observed at least ten times. Its specificity is unknown. Clinical symptoms, serum thyroxine and TRAb, thyroid ultrasound and orbital computed tomography together formed the diagnostic basis. RNA transcripts yielded amplified TCR beta CDR3 regions. Primed by the HTBI set, a first-round RT-PCR was run on the TCR CDR3. TCRdb passed the multiplex PCR reads through MiXCR, listing each CDR3 protein once. This table has approximately 620,000 distinct CDR3 sequences, 16% appearing once. This receptor was identified in a middle-aged woman with Graves' ophthalmopathy. The specimen sequenced was blood.

CDR3 bases: TGTGCCAGCAGCTTAGGGTTGCGGGAGGGCCTAGATACGCAGTATTTT. It encodes CASSLGLREGLDTQYF. The chain combines TRBV7-3 with TRBJ2-3, with 9 bases identical to TRBD2. Losses at the gene ends were 2 bases for V and 5 bases for J; bases not matched to a gene: 8. Per the germline V gene, CDR1 is SGHTA and CDR2 is FQGTGA. The CDR3 contains 16 residues.